The present entry profiles one TCR beta chain with its context. Its antigen is unknown. Only in-frame clones appear in the TCRdb table, and some are missing; sequencing was by immunoSEQ multiplex PCR. The table shows about 360,000 clones, with 80% to 90% occurring only once. This sample was taken from a study of cytomegalovirus exposure and HLA in healthy donors. At the level of the study: The 120 validation repertoires used the same platform as the roughly 670 first-cohort repertoires (as reported by a later analysis).

Germline values: CDR1 SGHTA, CDR2 FQGTGA. V lost 0 bases and J lost 2, with 9 bases in between. The CDR3 runs 15 residues. Study-wide findings and caveats: Cytomegalovirus-associated TCR beta chains were listed, numbering roughly 150.

Separate from the approximately 670-subject first cohort was the 120-subject validation cohort, to which the donors belonged. The sample was PBMCs. This sequence joins TRBV7-3 and TRBJ2-3, with D possibly matching TRBD2 (6 bases). The sequence came from a woman aged 18 to 35 in good health and CMV-seronegative. The CDR3 loop is CASSLTWRDTDTQYF. DNA of the CDR3: TGTGCCAGCAGCTTAACATGGCGGGACACAGATACGCAGTATTTT.